The 17 T cell receptor beta chains listed next were all sequenced from one sample in a study of early T cells in non-severe SARS-CoV-2 infection. TCRdb processed the 5' RACE reads anew with MiXCR; each CDR3 protein has one entry. The table has 90,000 to 120,000 distinct CDR3 sequences, approximately 12% seen once. Sample: whole blood. These receptor sequences come from an adult who was a healthcare worker with PCR-confirmed SARS-CoV-2 infection or an uninfected control (not recorded which).

This clonotype was seen ten or more times. The chain carries TRBV6-1 and TRBJ1-5, with D maybe TRBD1 (5 bases). With 10 bases removed from V and 4 bases from J, the gap between germline ends came to 5 bases. Germline-derived CDR1 and CDR2 are MNHNS and SASEGT. This CDR3 contains 10 residues. CDR3 residues: CATGNQPQHF. For the CDR3, the DNA is TGTGCCACAGGGAATCAGCCCCAGCATTTT.

The table lists this clonotype with a few counts. The chain combines TRBV20-1 with TRBJ1-5, with D possibly TRBD1 on 5 matching bases. This CDR3 region has 14 residues. Germline lookup yields CDR1 DFQATT and CDR2 SNEGSKA (reference sequence). Trimming removed 3 bases from V and 3 bases from J, with 12 bases in between. The chain's CDR3 is CSASPTAVNQPQHF. The CDR3 nucleotides read TGCAGTGCTAGTCCGACAGCGGTCAATCAGCCCCAGCATTTT.

In this sample, this clonotype turned up a few times. Written as DNA, the CDR3 is TGTGCCAGTAGTATAGGAGAAGGTGGGTTCTCCGAGCAGTACTTC. Translating gives CASSIGEGGFSEQYF. The chain links TRBV19 to TRBJ2-7, with no clear D. The V gene's germline CDR1 is LNHDA and CDR2 SQIVND (reference sequence). The CDR3 totals 15 residues. Trimming stripped 1 base from V and 6 bases from J, with 16 bases between.

This chain joins TRBV15 and TRBJ2-7; D could derive from TRBD1 or TRBD2 (5 bases each). CDR3 length: 14 amino acids. The V end was cut by 3 bases, the J end by 6 bases, with 15 bases between. Germline V gene sequence: CDR1 LNHNV, CDR2 YYDKDF (reference sequence). The CDR3 protein is CATSRRGDRSEQYF. Here the CDR3 DNA reads TGTGCCACCAGCAGGAGGGGAGACAGAAGCGAGCAGTACTTC.

Within the sample, this clonotype is medium-sized. The gene calls are TRBV11-2 and TRBJ2-1; D unclear. Germline V gene lookup returns CDR1 SGHAT and CDR2 FQNNGV. V was clipped by 0 bases and J by 0 bases, with 6 bases between them. This CDR3 has 15 residues. DNA for the CDR3: TGTGCCAGCAGCTTAGAGGTGCACTCCTACAATGAGCAGTTCTTC. It specifies CASSLEVHSYNEQFF.

This clonotype has just a few counts. The rearrangement links TRBV4-1 to TRBJ2-7, with unresolved D. The CDR3 spans 13 residues. Germline assignment: CDR1 MGHRA and CDR2 YSYEKL. V lost 4 bases to trimming and J lost 4 bases, with 11 bases between them. The CDR3 DNA sequence: TGCGCCAGCAGCCCCACGTTGCTTTACGAGCAGTACTTC. This sequence encodes CASSPTLLYEQYF.

This clonotype came up a few times. J is TRBJ1-5 and V is TRBV6-2 or TRBV6-3, with D possibly TRBD1 on 5 matching bases. Trimming pared 8 bases from V and 9 bases from J, leaving 17 bases between. Germline loops: CDR1 MNHEY, CDR2 SVGEGT. The CDR3 is made up of 13 amino acids. CDR3 amino acids: CASHGPGKLPQHF. The CDR3 DNA follows: TGTGCCAGCCACGGCCCAGGGAAATTGCCCCAGCATTTT.

In its sample, this clonotype was seen many times. The chain combines TRBV5-1 with TRBJ2-1, with TRBD2 identical over 7 bases. CDR1 and CDR2 from the germline V gene are SGHRS and YFSETQ. V lost 7 bases to trimming and J lost 7 bases; unmatched junction nucleotides: 11. There are 14 residues in the CDR3. CDR3 in amino acids: CASRSGTTRNEQFF. As DNA, the CDR3 is TGCGCCAGCCGATCCGGGACTACCAGAAATGAGCAGTTCTTC. The entire variable domain, with the rest obtained from reference TRBV5-1 and TRBJ2-1, is as follows: KAGVTQTPRYLIKTRGQQVTLSCSPISGHRSVSWYQQTPGQGLQFLFEYFSETQRNKGNFPGRFSGRQFSNSRSEMNVSTLELGDSALYLCASRSGTTRNEQFFGPGTRLTVL.

This CDR3 reads CASSLVLVGGKETQYF. The CDR3 DNA is TGTGCCAGCAGCTTAGTATTGGTCGGCGGGAAAGAGACCCAGTACTTC. The chain employs TRBV7-2 and TRBJ2-5; D is perhaps TRBD2 (6 bases). The V and J ends lost 1 base and 3 bases respectively, with 15 bases between them. Looked up from germline, CDR1 is SGHTA and CDR2 is FQGNSA. The CDR3 sequence is 16 residues long. Complete variable domain (other parts from reference TRBV7-2 and TRBJ2-5): GAGVSQSPSNKVTEKGKDVELRCDPISGHTALYWYRQSLGQGLEFLIYFQGNSAPDKSGLPSDRFSAERTGGSVSTLTIQRTQQEDSAVYLCASSLVLVGGKETQYFGPGTRLLVL.

V usage is TRBV28 and J usage is TRBJ2-1; D is ambiguous. From germline, CDR1 is MDHEN and CDR2 SYDVKM. This CDR3 is built from 12 residues. Trimming cost V 2 bases and J 13 bases, with 12 bases left between them. Written as DNA, the CDR3 is TGTGCCAGCAGTTTAGCGCCCCCGGTCCAGTTCTTC. Translation: CASSLAPPVQFF. The variable domain in full, completed from reference TRBV28 and TRBJ2-1, reads DVKVTQSSRYLVKRTGEKVFLECVQDMDHENMFWYRQDPGLGLRLIYFSYDVKMKEKGDIPEGYSVSREKKERFSLILESASTNQTSMYLCASSLAPPVQFFGPGTRLTVL.

The V and J genes are TRBV5-1 and TRBJ1-5; weak D call: TRBD1 (5 bases). CDR1 is SGHRS and CDR2 is YFSETQ in the germline V gene. V shed 1 base and J shed 5 bases, with 10 bases lying between them. This CDR3 is built from 14 residues. Written as DNA, the CDR3 is TGCGCCAGCAGCTTGTTGCAGGGCTATCAGCCCCAGCATTTT. Translating it yields CASSLLQGYQPQHF.

This clonotype was seen repeatedly, ten times or more. The chain is built from TRBV12-3 or TRBV12-4 and TRBJ1-2; D is unclear. The CDR3 extends over 12 amino acids. Trimming removed 1 base at V and 8 bases at J, with 8 bases between. CDR3 sequence: CASSLGGRGYTF. CDR3 sequence (DNA): TGTGCCAGCAGTTTAGGTGGGCGCGGCTACACCTTC.

In its sample, this clonotype was seen many times. V is TRBV4-1 and J is TRBJ1-3, with 7 bases lining up with TRBD1. J gave up 6 bases and V 2 bases, and 7 bases lay outside the gene matches. This CDR3 has 15 residues. Looked up from germline, CDR1 is MGHRA and CDR2 is YSYEKL. The CDR3 reads CASSQKTGRENTIYF. For the CDR3, the DNA is TGCGCCAGCAGCCAAAAGACAGGGAGAGAAAACACCATATATTTT.

The table lists this clonotype with a few counts. The chain has TRBV21-1 and TRBJ1-1; TRBD1 is the table's D call and was not checked against the DNA. TRBV21-1 is a pseudogene. CDR3 size: 17 residues. The CDR3 DNA sequence: TGTGCCAGCAGCAAAGTAATGACAGGGAAGGGGAACACTGAAGCTTTCTTT. Its translation: CASSKVMTGKGNTEAFF.

This clonotype has a handful of counts. V is TRBV4-3 and J is TRBJ1-2; no definite D call. Between the trimmed V and J ends, which lost 0 bases and 1 base, there was a span of 9 bases. The CDR3 spans 15 residues. Germline CDR1 is LGHNA and CDR2 is YSLEER. CDR3 residues: CASSQDNNDNYGYTF. Here the CDR3 DNA reads TGCGCCAGCAGCCAAGACAACAACGATAACTATGGCTACACCTTC.

This clonotype was detected many times. The J gene is TRBJ1-1, the V gene TRBV5-1, with 7 bases identical to TRBD1. The CDR3 spans 14 residues. V lost 0 bases to trimming and J lost 4 bases; unmatched junction nucleotides: 3. In germline, CDR1 is SGHRS, CDR2 YFSETQ. Written as DNA, the CDR3 is TGCGCCAGCAGCTTGGGACAGGGTACCACTGAAGCTTTCTTT. It is translated as CASSLGQGTTEAFF.

V gene TRBV18 combines with J gene TRBJ2-1, with D unclear. This CDR3 is 12 amino acids long. Germline assignment: CDR1 KGHSH and CDR2 LQKENI. V was cut by 3 bases and J by 5 bases, with 5 bases left in between. The CDR3 region has the DNA TGTGCCAGCTCACCTAGCAACAATGAGCAGTTCTTC. It codes for CASSPSNNEQFF.